These 27 T cell receptor beta chains originate from one sample sequenced in a study of metastatic and nonmetastatic thyroid tumors. TCRdb reassembled clones from the PCR reads with MiXCR. Of tens of thousands of clones detected, 25% to 30% appear once; the ten largest clones hold roughly 10%. Ahead of thyroid surgery, no patient had received treatment of any kind. Sequencing used blood. These receptors came from a male donor with papillary thyroid cancer or a benign thyroid nodule (not recorded which). Some clones in this sample may be carry-over from other donors' samples.

This rearrangement joins TRBV20-1 to TRBJ1-6, with 9 bases fitting TRBD1. Germline V gene data show CDR1 as DFQATT and CDR2 as SNEGSKA (reference sequence). With 3 bases clipped from V and 7 bases from J, the junction kept 10 bases outside the gene matches. This CDR3 is built from 16 residues. The CDR3 region has the DNA TGCAGTGCTAGTGCCCCTGACAGGGGGTACAATTCACCCCTCCACTTT. It codes for CSASAPDRGYNSPLHF.

This clone was recorded many times. The chain recombines TRBV5-6 with TRBJ1-2, with TRBD1 identical over 7 bases. Trimming cost V 4 bases and J 7 bases; bases outside gene matches: 13. Germline CDR1 and CDR2: SGHDT and YYEEEE. The CDR3 covers 15 residues. The CDR3 sequence is CASSPNPTGARGYTF. CDR3 sequence (DNA): TGTGCCAGCAGCCCGAACCCTACAGGGGCTCGTGGCTACACCTTC.

This clone has more than one count but fewer than ten. The rearrangement joins TRBV2 to TRBJ2-7, with D perhaps matching TRBD2 (5 bases). Trimming took off 6 bases at V and 3 bases at J, with 15 bases between the two ends. Germline CDR1 reads SNHLY; CDR2 reads FYNNEI. The CDR3 totals 14 residues. CDR3 bases: TGTGCCAGCAGCCCCAGCGGCACGGGCTACGAGCAGTACTTC. This gives the protein CASSPSGTGYEQYF.

This clone is medium-sized within its sample. The V call is TRBV20-1, the J call TRBJ2-7, with D tentatively TRBD1 or TRBD2 (5 bases each). The germline V gene encodes CDR1 DFQATT and CDR2 SNEGSKA (reference sequence). V was pared by 4 bases and J by 0 bases, with 25 bases between. The CDR3 is 18 amino acids. The CDR3 nucleotides are TGCAGTGCTAATCCAATAGCCCAGTCTGGGACGGTCTCCTACGAGCAGTACTTC. Translating gives CSANPIAQSGTVSYEQYF.

The chain is built from TRBV2 and TRBJ2-7, with 10 positions matching TRBD2. This CDR3 spans 14 amino acids. Trimming took 4 bases from V and 3 from J; bases not matched to a gene: 3. CDR1 and CDR2 (germline): SNHLY, FYNNEI. The CDR3 spells CASSGVAGGYEQYF. Written as DNA, the CDR3 is TGTGCCAGCAGTGGTGTAGCGGGAGGCTACGAGCAGTACTTC. The full variable domain, completed using reference TRBV2 and TRBJ2-7, is EPEVTQTPSHQVTQMGQEVILRCVPISNHLYFYWYRQILGQKVEFLVSFYNNEISEKSEIFDDQFSVERPDGSNFTLKIRSTKLEDSAMYFCASSGVAGGYEQYFGPGTRLTVT.

This clone was observed many times. This chain links TRBV30 with TRBJ2-5; D perhaps matches TRBD1 (6 bases). Germline V gene lookup returns CDR1 GTSNPN and CDR2 SVGIG (reference sequence). The V gene lost 2 bases and the J gene lost 5 bases, with 21 bases spanning the gap. The CDR3 spans 16 residues. The DNA for the CDR3 is TGTGCCTGGAGTAGGACAGCCGGCCTTATCGGCGAGACCCAGTACTTC. Translated: CAWSRTAGLIGETQYF.

By its share, this clone is medium-sized (0.01 to 0.1%). V and J are TRBV27 and TRBJ2-7; D unclear. The CDR3 is 14 amino acids. Trimming shortened V by 3 bases and J by 0 bases, and 9 bases separated the two germline ends. Germline V gene data show CDR1 as MNHEY and CDR2 as SMNVEV (reference sequence). The CDR3 DNA is TGTGCCAGCAGTTTTACGGCAAACTCCTACGAGCAGTACTTC. Its translation: CASSFTANSYEQYF.

CDR3 loop: CSATVQGAHGYTF. The CDR3 DNA reads TGCAGTGCTACGGTACAGGGGGCGCATGGCTACACCTTC. The rearrangement uses TRBV20-1 and TRBJ1-2, with TRBD1 matching 9 bases. In germline, CDR1 is DFQATT, CDR2 SNEGSKA (reference sequence). J lost 6 bases, V lost 4 bases, and 6 bases had no gene match. The CDR3 consists of 13 residues.

The chain links TRBV12-3 or TRBV12-4 to TRBJ2-5; 11 bases match TRBD2. V gave up 3 bases and J gave up 0 bases; unmatched junction bases: 12. The CDR3 extends over 19 amino acids. Here the CDR3 DNA reads TGTGCCAGCAGTTTTGGCATATCGGGACTAGCGGCCTACCAAGAGACCCAGTACTTC. This translates into CASSFGISGLAAYQETQYF.

This clone has a count of ten or more. V is TRBV7-9 and J is TRBJ1-1; D not certain. The germline gives CDR1 SEHNR, CDR2 FQNEAQ (reference sequence). The CDR3 length is 13 residues. The germline V and J ends were trimmed by 1 base and 1 base, with 4 bases remaining between them. The CDR3 here is CASSLVTNTEAFF. The CDR3 nucleotides are TGTGCCAGCAGCTTAGTCACGAACACTGAAGCTTTCTTT. Full variable domain (missing parts from reference TRBV7-9 and TRBJ1-1): DTGVSQNPRHKITKRGQNVTFRCDPISEHNRLYWYRQTLGQGPEFLTYFQNEAQLEKSRLLSDRFSAERPKGSFSTLEIQRTEQGDSAMYLCASSLVTNTEAFFGQGTRLTVV.

In this sample, this clone turned up a few times. The J gene is TRBJ2-2, the V gene TRBV6-5, with D perhaps TRBD1 or TRBD2 (6 bases each). Germline V gene sequence: CDR1 MNHEY, CDR2 SVGAGI. The CDR3 totals 15 residues. The V end was cut by 0 bases, the J end by 6 bases, with 11 bases between. CDR3 DNA: TGTGCCAGCAGTTACTCGAGGGGGGACGCCGGGGAGCTGTTTTTT. It yields the protein CASSYSRGDAGELFF.

This clone was seen many times. The chain joins TRBV6-5 to TRBJ1-3; D gene ambiguous. The length of the CDR3 is 16 residues. V shed 0 bases and J shed 1 base, with 10 bases lying between them. The germline gives CDR1 MNHEY, CDR2 SVGAGI. CDR3 protein: CASSYSDVASGNTIYF. The CDR3, as DNA: TGTGCCAGCAGTTACTCGGATGTAGCGTCTGGAAACACCATATATTTT.

This clone is judged medium-sized (0.01 to 0.1%). The chain uses TRBV6-1 and TRBJ1-2; TRBD1 is a possible D gene (5 bases). The CDR3 is 12 residues long. The ends were cut back, 6 bases at V and 7 bases at J, with 12 bases in the middle. The germline V gene has CDR1 MNHNS and CDR2 SASEGT. The chain's CDR3 is CASSFGGTGYTF. As DNA, the CDR3 is TGTGCCAGCAGCTTTGGGGGTACTGGCTACACCTTC.

The chain recombines TRBV11-2 with TRBJ2-3, with D maybe TRBD2 (6 bases). Per the germline V gene, CDR1 is SGHAT and CDR2 is FQNNGV. Trimming stripped 1 base from V and 2 bases from J, with 10 bases between. This CDR3 contains 15 residues. As DNA, the CDR3 is TGTGCCAGCAGCTTAGGACTAGTGTACACAGATACGCAGTATTTT. Protein: CASSLGLVYTDTQYF.

V is TRBV11-3 and J is TRBJ2-2, with 9 bases fitting TRBD1. Germline V CDR1 and CDR2: SGHNT, YENEEA. The CDR3 spans 15 residues. V lost 6 bases to trimming and J lost 9 bases; unmatched junction nucleotides: 11. The CDR3, as DNA: TGTGCCAGCAGTCAGGACAGGGGCGGTACCTGGGAGCTGTTTTTT. It codes for CASSQDRGGTWELFF.

Ten or more counts support this clone. This may arise from a read error, as a much more abundant clone is one base away. V and J are TRBV25-1 and TRBJ2-2; D unclear. Per the germline V gene, CDR1 is MGHDK and CDR2 is SYGVNS. The CDR3 has 10 amino acids. The V gene lost 5 bases and the J gene lost 6 bases, with 1 base spanning the gap. The CDR3: CASSSGELFF. The CDR3 DNA follows: TGTGCCAGCAGTTCCGGGGAGCTGTTTTTT.

This clone is medium-sized within its sample. This chain uses TRBV2 with TRBJ2-7; D tentatively fits TRBD1 or TRBD2 (5 bases each). CDR3 size: 13 residues. V gave up 2 bases and J gave up 5 bases, with 10 bases separating them. The V gene's germline CDR1 is SNHLY and CDR2 FYNNEI. The CDR3 sequence: CASSEYGTDEQYF. The CDR3 nucleotides read TGTGCCAGCAGTGAATACGGGACCGACGAGCAGTACTTC. Full variable domain (missing parts from reference TRBV2 and TRBJ2-7): EPEVTQTPSHQVTQMGQEVILRCVPISNHLYFYWYRQILGQKVEFLVSFYNNEISEKSEIFDDQFSVERPDGSNFTLKIRSTKLEDSAMYFCASSEYGTDEQYFGPGTRLTVT.

V gene TRBV4-3 combines with J gene TRBJ1-3, with D possibly matching TRBD1 (5 bases). Trimming took 1 base from V and 0 from J, leaving 13 bases between them. Germline V gives CDR1 LGHNA, CDR2 YSLEER. CDR3 length equals 17 residues. The CDR3 DNA reads TGCGCCAGCAGCCAAGGCCAAGGGACTATCTCTGGAAACACCATATATTTT. Amino acid sequence: CASSQGQGTISGNTIYF.

Many counts were recorded for this clone. This chain links TRBV11-1 with TRBJ1-3, with D perhaps TRBD1 (6 bases). Per the germline V gene, CDR1 is SGHAT and CDR2 is FQDESV (reference sequence). The V end was cut by 4 bases, the J end by 2 bases, with 18 bases between. The CDR3 runs to 17 residues. CDR3 bases: TGTGCCAGCAGCTCCTCAACAGGGTTCTCCCCTGGAAACACCATATATTTT. It codes for CASSSSTGFSPGNTIYF.

Within the sample, this clone is medium-sized. The rearrangement joins TRBV6-4 to TRBJ2-6, with 10 nucleotides matching TRBD2. V gave up 4 bases and J gave up 0 bases; unmatched junction bases: 0. This CDR3 contains 16 residues. The germline V gene has CDR1 MRHNA and CDR2 SNTAGT. The CDR3 DNA follows: TGTGCCAGCAGTGCTAGCGGGGGCTCTGGGGCCAACGTCCTGACTTTC. Its translation is CASSASGGSGANVLTF.

This clone was seen only a few times. The V gene is TRBV28, the J gene TRBJ2-7, with TRBD2 as a possible D gene (6 bases). The V end lost 3 bases, the J end lost 1 base, and 7 bases lay between the germline ends. CDR1 MDHEN and CDR2 SYDVKM come from the germline V gene. There are 13 residues in the CDR3. The CDR3 DNA is TGTGCCAGCAGTTTTGGAGGGTCCTACGAGCAGTACTTC. This codes for CASSFGGSYEQYF.

This clone was counted at least ten times. The J gene is TRBJ1-5, the V gene TRBV19; D gene uncertain. The CDR3 consists of 17 residues. Trimming pared 5 bases from V and 0 bases from J, leaving 17 bases between. Germline-derived CDR1 and CDR2 are LNHDA and SQIVND (reference sequence). The CDR3 DNA follows: TGTGCCAGTAGTCTATTATTGGGCAGTGATAGCAATCAGCCCCAGCATTTT. It yields the protein CASSLLLGSDSNQPQHF.

This clone was counted between two and nine times. The chain links TRBV5-5 to TRBJ1-1; no reliable D call. The V gene's germline CDR1 is SGHKS and CDR2 YYEKEE (reference sequence). Trimming removed 4 bases from V and 6 bases from J, with 22 bases in between. This CDR3 has 16 amino acids. CDR3 in amino acids: CASSNIDRPVAPEAFF. CDR3 DNA: TGTGCCAGCAGCAACATCGACCGACCGGTGGCCCCTGAAGCTTTCTTT. Variable domain in full (rest from reference TRBV5-5 and TRBJ1-1): DAGVTQSPTHLIKTRGQQVTLRCSPISGHKSVSWYQQVLGQGPQFIFQYYEKEERGRGNFPDRFSARQFPNYSSELNVNALLLGDSALYLCASSNIDRPVAPEAFFGQGTRLTVV.

This clone occurred a few times. The CDR3 spells CSARPSGQGIFTF. DNA of the CDR3: TGCAGTGCTAGACCAAGTGGGCAGGGGATTTTCACCTTC. The chain links TRBV20-1 to TRBJ1-2; tentatively, D is TRBD1 (6 bases). Trimming removed 2 bases from V and 13 bases from J, with 20 bases in between. In germline, CDR1 is DFQATT, CDR2 SNEGSKA (reference sequence). The CDR3 totals 13 residues.

This clone was observed a few times. The V and J genes are TRBV24-1 and TRBJ1-1; TRBD1 matches 8 bases. There are 15 residues in the CDR3. The V gene's germline CDR1 is KGHDR and CDR2 SFDVKD. V lost 4 bases to trimming and J lost 6 bases; unmatched junction nucleotides: 9. The CDR3 DNA follows: TGTGCCACCAGTGACTCGACAGGGGATTATCCTGAAGCTTTCTTT. Its protein product is CATSDSTGDYPEAFF.

This clone has only a few counts. This sequence joins TRBV6-5 and TRBJ1-5; 8 nucleotides match TRBD1. Trimming took 4 bases from V and 3 from J; bases not matched to a gene: 5. The CDR3 has 15 residues. In germline, CDR1 is MNHEY, CDR2 SVGAGI. CDR3 sequence reads: CASSSTGGYNQPQHF. The CDR3 coding sequence is TGTGCCAGCAGTTCCACAGGGGGGTACAATCAGCCCCAGCATTTT.

The table lists this clone with many counts. The gene calls are TRBV3-1 and TRBJ2-3; D gene ambiguous. Germline CDR1 reads LGHDT; CDR2 reads YNNKEL (reference sequence). V lost 4 bases and J lost 0, with 20 bases in between. This CDR3 is 18 amino acids long. The CDR3 spells CASSPPPGRRTSTDTQYF. The CDR3 DNA follows: TGTGCCAGCAGCCCACCGCCTGGCCGGAGAACTAGCACAGATACGCAGTATTTT.